This T cell receptor (beta chain) was retrieved from a study of T cell responses to AZD1222 COVID-19 vaccine. As for the study in general: Second-dose groups at about 4 or about 12 weeks were pooled.

TCRdb's copy holds only in-frame clones and misses some; the assay was immunoSEQ multiplex PCR. The sample holds about 110,000 clones; approximately 86% are singletons and the top ten take approximately 4.3%. This CDR3 contains 12 residues. Germline loops: CDR1 SNHLY, CDR2 FYNNEI. The junction had 5 bases not matched to a gene; V was cut back by 6 bases and J by 7 bases. This clone was observed once. Its target is unknown. General study points: Baseline seropositivity occurred in only a handful of AZD1222 recipients. Following two doses of AZD1222, Spike-specific TCR breadth and depth rose.

This material consisted of peripheral blood, taken on day 0 of AZD1222 vaccination. The genes are TRBV2 and TRBJ2-7; 8 positions match TRBD1. The receptor was derived from an adult in good health. The CDR3 nucleotides read TGTGCCAGCAGCGGGACAGGAGGAGAGCAGTACTTC. This translates into CASSGTGGEQYF.